One sample yielded the 10 T cell receptor beta chains listed below, sequenced in a study of blood T cell repertoires in COVID-19. Sequencing was performed with immunoSEQ multiplex PCR; in TCRdb, only in-frame clones are kept and a portion is missing. The table records around 150,000 clones, approximately 80% of them present only once. Sequencing was performed on peripheral blood. The receptors stem from a man between 65 and 80 years old with acute or convalescent COVID-19.

The chain is built from TRBV3-1 (or the pseudogene TRBV3-2) and TRBJ2-7, with 9 bases identical to TRBD2. The CDR3 sequence is 15 residues long. Germline values: CDR1 LGHDT, CDR2 YNNKEL (reference sequence). Trimming took 0 bases from V and 3 from J; bases not matched to a gene: 3. The CDR3: CASSQEPSGIYEQYF. The CDR3 nucleotides are TGTGCCAGCAGCCAAGAACCTAGCGGGATCTACGAGCAGTACTTC.

This chain connects TRBV11-2 to TRBJ1-1; TRBD1 aligns across 12 bases. The V segment lost 4 bases and the J segment 7 bases; nucleotides outside the gene matches: 7. Germline-derived CDR1 and CDR2 are SGHAT and FQNNGV. The CDR3 has 15 amino acids. In nucleotides, the CDR3 is TGTGCCAGCAGCTCCCACGGGACAGGGGGCCTTGAAGCTTTCTTT. It encodes CASSSHGTGGLEAFF.

The gene calls are TRBV3-1 (or the pseudogene TRBV3-2) and TRBJ2-7; 10 positions agree with TRBD1. After removal of 0 bases from V and 4 bases from J, the junction contained 6 bases not matched to a gene. The CDR3 covers 16 residues. The germline gives CDR1 LGHDT, CDR2 YNNKEL (reference sequence). The CDR3 loop reads CASSQDAGQGGYEQYF. The DNA for the CDR3 is TGTGCCAGCAGCCAAGACGCCGGACAGGGGGGTTACGAGCAGTACTTC.

The CDR3 region has the DNA TGTGCCAGCCGGGACAGTGGCCTTCACGAGCAGTACTTC. Residues: CASRDSGLHEQYF. The chain has TRBV6-5 and TRBJ2-7; 7 positions match TRBD1. The germline V gene has CDR1 MNHEY and CDR2 SVGAGI. This CDR3 is built from 13 residues. J gave up 5 bases and V 8 bases, and 9 bases lay outside the gene matches.

This clone appeared a single time. The chain combines TRBV18 with TRBJ2-7, with D tentatively TRBD1 (6 bases). The CDR3 is 13 amino acids. Trimming pared 6 bases from V and 1 base from J, leaving 10 bases between. Germline V gene sequence: CDR1 KGHSH, CDR2 LQKENI. The chain's CDR3 is CASSFQGSYEQYF. CDR3 nucleotides: TGTGCCAGCTCGTTTCAGGGGTCCTACGAGCAGTACTTC.

V and J are TRBV7-2 and TRBJ2-1; a weak D match, TRBD1 (6 bases). Trimming stripped 2 bases from V and 5 bases from J, with 13 bases between. CDR3 size: 15 residues. The germline V gene has CDR1 SGHTA and CDR2 FQGNSA. CDR3 nucleotides: TGTGCCAGCAGCTTATTGTGGGACACAGACAATGAGCAGTTCTTC. This encodes CASSLLWDTDNEQFF.

The CDR3 DNA follows: TGTGCCAGCTCAGAGGGACAGGGAGGAGTTGAGCAGTTCTTC. It translates to CASSEGQGGVEQFF. V gene TRBV18 combines with J gene TRBJ2-1, with 9 bases fitting TRBD1. The V gene's germline CDR1 is KGHSH and CDR2 LQKENI. CDR3 length: 14 residues. With V trimmed by 5 bases and J by 9 bases, 8 bases remained unmatched.

This sequence joins TRBV27 and TRBJ1-5; no firm D call. This CDR3 has 13 residues. In germline, CDR1 is MNHEY, CDR2 SMNVEV (reference sequence). The V end was cut by 3 bases, the J end by 4 bases, with 7 bases between. The chain's CDR3 is CASSFVLNQPQHF. DNA of the CDR3: TGTGCCAGCAGTTTCGTCCTTAATCAGCCCCAGCATTTT.

This chain uses TRBV7-2 with TRBJ1-5; D unresolved. The CDR3 is made up of 13 amino acids. Germline lookup yields CDR1 SGHTA and CDR2 FQGNSA. Trimming stripped 5 bases from V and 2 bases from J, with 7 bases between. The CDR3 reads CASSRQGNQPQHF. The CDR3 DNA sequence: TGTGCCAGCAGCAGGCAGGGCAATCAGCCCCAGCATTTT.

Points on this clone: The same CDR3 is also encoded by other DNA sequences in this sample. The gene calls are TRBV7-9 and TRBJ2-7; TRBD1 might be the D (6 bases). The CDR3 extends over 12 amino acids. The germline CDR1 and CDR2 sequences are SEHNR and FQNEAQ (reference sequence). With 5 bases removed from V and 4 bases from J, the gap between germline ends came to 9 bases. As DNA, the CDR3 is TGTGCCAGCAGCCTCACAGGGTACGAGCAGTACTTC. Residues: CASSLTGYEQYF. Full variable domain (outside the CDR3, taken from reference TRBV7-9 and TRBJ2-7): DTGVSQNPRHKITKRGQNVTFRCDPISEHNRLYWYRQTLGQGPEFLTYFQNEAQLEKSRLLSDRFSAERPKGSFSTLEIQRTEQGDSAMYLCASSLTGYEQYFGPGTRLTVT.